This section outlines one T cell receptor beta chain sequence together with its context. TCRdb's copy holds only in-frame clones and misses some; the assay was immunoSEQ multiplex PCR. The profile shows about 38,000 clones, 92% of them singletons. These data come from a study of T cell changes during pregnancy in multiple sclerosis. Deletions cut 0 bases from V and 0 bases from J, with 10 bases between. The CDR3 has 16 residues. CDR1 is SGDLS, CDR2 YYNGEE, per germline. The TCR was taken from a female donor with multiple sclerosis, enrolled in a pregnancy study. V is TRBV9 and J is TRBJ2-1; TRBD2 is a possible D gene (6 bases). This specimen consisted of CD8+ T cells from peripheral blood mononuclear cells, obtained in the third trimester of pregnancy. CDR3 DNA: TGTGCCAGCAGCGTAGTTGGGGGGAGCTCCTACAATGAGCAGTTCTTC. This encodes CASSVVGGSSYNEQFF.